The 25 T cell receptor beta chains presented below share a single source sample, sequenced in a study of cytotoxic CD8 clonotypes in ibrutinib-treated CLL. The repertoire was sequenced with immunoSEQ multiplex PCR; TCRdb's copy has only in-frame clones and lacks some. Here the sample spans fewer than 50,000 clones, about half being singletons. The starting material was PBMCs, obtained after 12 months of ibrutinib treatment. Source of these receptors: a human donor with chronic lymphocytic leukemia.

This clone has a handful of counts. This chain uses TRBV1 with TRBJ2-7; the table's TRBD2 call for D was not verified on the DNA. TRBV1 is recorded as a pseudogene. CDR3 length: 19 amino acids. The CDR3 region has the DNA TGCACCAGCAGCCACCCCAGTCCCCCAGAAGGTAGCGGGAGGTTTGAGCAGTACTTC. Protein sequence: CTSSHPSPPEGSGRFEQYF.

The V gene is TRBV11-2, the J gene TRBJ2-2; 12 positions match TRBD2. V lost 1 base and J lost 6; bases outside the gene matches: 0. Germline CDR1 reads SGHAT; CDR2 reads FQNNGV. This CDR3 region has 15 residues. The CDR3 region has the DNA TGTGCCAGCAGCTTAGGACTAGCGGGAGCCGGGGAGCTGTTTTTT. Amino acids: CASSLGLAGAGELFF.

CDR3 in DNA: TGTGCCAGCAGCGCCCATCATTCTAATGAAAAACTGTTTTTT. Protein: CASSAHHSNEKLFF. V and J are TRBV9 and TRBJ1-4; D gene unclear. Deletions cut 3 bases from V and 3 bases from J, with 9 bases between. Germline-derived CDR1 and CDR2 are SGDLS and YYNGEE. There are 14 residues in the CDR3.

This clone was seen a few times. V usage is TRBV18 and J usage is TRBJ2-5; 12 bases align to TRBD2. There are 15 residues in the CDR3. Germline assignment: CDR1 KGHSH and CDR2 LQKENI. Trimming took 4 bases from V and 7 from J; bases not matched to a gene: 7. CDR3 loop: CASSLIETSGGTQYF. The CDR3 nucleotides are TGTGCCAGCTCACTTATCGAGACTAGCGGGGGGACCCAGTACTTC.

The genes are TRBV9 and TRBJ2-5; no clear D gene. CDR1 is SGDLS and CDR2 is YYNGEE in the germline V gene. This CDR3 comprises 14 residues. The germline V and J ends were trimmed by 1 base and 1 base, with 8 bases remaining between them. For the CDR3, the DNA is TGTGCCAGCAGCGTATATCAGCTCCAAGAGACCCAGTACTTC. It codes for CASSVYQLQETQYF. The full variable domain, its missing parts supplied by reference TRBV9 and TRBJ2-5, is DSGVTQTPKHLITATGQRVTLRCSPRSGDLSVYWYQQSLDQGLQFLIQYYNGEERAKGNILERFSAQQFPDLHSELNLSSLELGDSALYFCASSVYQLQETQYFGPGTRLLVL.

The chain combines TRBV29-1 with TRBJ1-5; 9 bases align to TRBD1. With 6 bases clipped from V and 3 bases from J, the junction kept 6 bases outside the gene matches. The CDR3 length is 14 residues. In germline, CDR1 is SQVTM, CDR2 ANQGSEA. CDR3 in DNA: TGCAGCGTCTCGGGACAGGGAAACAATCAGCCCCAGCATTTT. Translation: CSVSGQGNNQPQHF.

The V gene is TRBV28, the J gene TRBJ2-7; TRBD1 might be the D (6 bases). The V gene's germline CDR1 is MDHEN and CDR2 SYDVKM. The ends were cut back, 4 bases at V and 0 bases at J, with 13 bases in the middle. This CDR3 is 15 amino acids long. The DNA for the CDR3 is TGTGCCAGCAGTTCGGGGACAAATAGCTCCTACGAGCAGTACTTC. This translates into CASSSGTNSSYEQYF.

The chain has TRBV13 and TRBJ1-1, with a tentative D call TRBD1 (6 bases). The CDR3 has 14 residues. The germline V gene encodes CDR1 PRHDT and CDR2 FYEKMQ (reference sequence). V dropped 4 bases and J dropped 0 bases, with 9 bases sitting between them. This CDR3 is CASSSTGVNTEAFF. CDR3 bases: TGTGCCAGCAGCTCGACAGGAGTGAACACTGAAGCTTTCTTT.

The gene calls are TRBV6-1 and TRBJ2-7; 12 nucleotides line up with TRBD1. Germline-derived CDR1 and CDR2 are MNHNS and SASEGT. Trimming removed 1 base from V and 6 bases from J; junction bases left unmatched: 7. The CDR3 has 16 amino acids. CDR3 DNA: TGTGCCAGCAGTGAAGGCGTGGGACAGGGGGCTGCCGAGCAGTACTTC. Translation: CASSEGVGQGAAEQYF.

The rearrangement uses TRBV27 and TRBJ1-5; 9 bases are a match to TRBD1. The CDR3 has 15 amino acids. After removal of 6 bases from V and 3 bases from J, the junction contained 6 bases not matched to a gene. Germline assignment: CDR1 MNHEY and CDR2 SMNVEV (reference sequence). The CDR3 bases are TGTGCCAGCAGACCCACAGGGGGCAACAATCAGCCCCAGCATTTT. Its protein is CASRPTGGNNQPQHF.

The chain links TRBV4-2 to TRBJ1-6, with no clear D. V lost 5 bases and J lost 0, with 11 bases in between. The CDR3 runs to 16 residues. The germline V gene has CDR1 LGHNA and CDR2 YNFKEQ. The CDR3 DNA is TGTGCCAGCAGCTTTCTCCTGAGCTCCTATAATTCACCCCTCCACTTT. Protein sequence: CASSFLLSSYNSPLHF.

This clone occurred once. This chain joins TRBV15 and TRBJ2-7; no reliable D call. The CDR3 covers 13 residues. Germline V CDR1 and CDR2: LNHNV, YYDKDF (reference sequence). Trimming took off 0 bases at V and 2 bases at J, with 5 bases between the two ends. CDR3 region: CATSRDTTYEQYF. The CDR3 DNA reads TGTGCCACCAGCAGAGACACCACCTACGAGCAGTACTTC.

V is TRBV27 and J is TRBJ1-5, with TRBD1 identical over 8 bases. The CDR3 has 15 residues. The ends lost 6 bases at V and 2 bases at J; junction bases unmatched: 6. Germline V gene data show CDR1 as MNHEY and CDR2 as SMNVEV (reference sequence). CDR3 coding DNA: TGTGCCAGCAGACAGGGGGTCGGGGGCAATCAGCCCCAGCATTTT. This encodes CASRQGVGGNQPQHF.

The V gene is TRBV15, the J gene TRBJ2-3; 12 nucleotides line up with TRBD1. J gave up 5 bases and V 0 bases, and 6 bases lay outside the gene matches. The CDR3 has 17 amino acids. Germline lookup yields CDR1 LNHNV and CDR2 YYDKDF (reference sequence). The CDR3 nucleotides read TGTGCCACCAGCAGAGATTTGGGACAGGGGGCGATAGATACGCAGTATTTT. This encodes CATSRDLGQGAIDTQYF. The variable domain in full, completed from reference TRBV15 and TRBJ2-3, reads DAMVIQNPRYQVTQFGKPVTLSCSQTLNHNVMYWYQQKSSQAPKLLFHYYDKDFNNEADTPDNFQSRRPNTSFCFLDIRSPGLGDTAMYLCATSRDLGQGAIDTQYFGPGTRLTVL.

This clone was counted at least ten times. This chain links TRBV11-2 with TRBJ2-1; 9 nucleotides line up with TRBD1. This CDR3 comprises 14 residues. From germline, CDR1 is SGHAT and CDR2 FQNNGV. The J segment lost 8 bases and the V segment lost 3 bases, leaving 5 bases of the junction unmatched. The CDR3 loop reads CASSFDRGADEQFF. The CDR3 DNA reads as TGTGCCAGCAGCTTCGACAGGGGGGCCGATGAGCAGTTCTTC.

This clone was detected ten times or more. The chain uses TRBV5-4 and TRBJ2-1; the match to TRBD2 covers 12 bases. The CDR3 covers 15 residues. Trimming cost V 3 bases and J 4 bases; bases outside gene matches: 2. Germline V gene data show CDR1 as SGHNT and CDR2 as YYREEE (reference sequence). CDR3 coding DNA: TGTGCCAGCAGCTCACTAGCGGGAGGATACAATGAGCAGTTCTTC. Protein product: CASSSLAGGYNEQFF.

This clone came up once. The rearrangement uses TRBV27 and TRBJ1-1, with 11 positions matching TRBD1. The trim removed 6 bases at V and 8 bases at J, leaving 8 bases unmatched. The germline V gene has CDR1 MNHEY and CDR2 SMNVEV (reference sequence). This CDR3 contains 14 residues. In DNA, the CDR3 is TGTGCCAGCAGCCGCGGACAGGGGGCATCCGAAGCTTTCTTT. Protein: CASSRGQGASEAFF.

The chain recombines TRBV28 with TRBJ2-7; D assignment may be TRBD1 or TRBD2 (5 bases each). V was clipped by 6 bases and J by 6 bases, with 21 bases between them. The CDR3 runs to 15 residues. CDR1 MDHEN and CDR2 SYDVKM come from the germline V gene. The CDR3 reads CASSPLGTASREQYF. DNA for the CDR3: TGTGCCAGCAGCCCACTTGGGACGGCTTCCCGCGAGCAGTACTTC.

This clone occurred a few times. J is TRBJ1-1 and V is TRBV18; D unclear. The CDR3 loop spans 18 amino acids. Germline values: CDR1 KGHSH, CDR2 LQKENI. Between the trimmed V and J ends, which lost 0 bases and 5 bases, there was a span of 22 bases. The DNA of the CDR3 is TGTGCCAGCTCACCACCACGAGTAGGAGGACCTGAAAAGACTGAAGCTTTCTTT. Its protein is CASSPPRVGGPEKTEAFF.

The CDR3 here is CASSPSLLSNTGELFF. Here the CDR3 DNA reads TGTGCCAGCAGCCCCTCACTCCTTTCGAACACCGGGGAGCTGTTTTTT. This chain connects TRBV14 to TRBJ2-2; D gene unclear. Trimming left V 4 bases short and J 0 bases short, with 12 bases between. From germline, CDR1 is SGHDN and CDR2 FVKESK. The CDR3 extends over 16 amino acids.

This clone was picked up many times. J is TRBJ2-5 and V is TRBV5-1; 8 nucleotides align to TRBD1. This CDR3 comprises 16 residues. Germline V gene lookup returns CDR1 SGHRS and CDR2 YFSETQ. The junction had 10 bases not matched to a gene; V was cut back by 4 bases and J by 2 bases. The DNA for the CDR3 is TGCGCCAGCAGCATCACAGGGGGGAATCTTCAAGAGACCCAGTACTTC. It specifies CASSITGGNLQETQYF.

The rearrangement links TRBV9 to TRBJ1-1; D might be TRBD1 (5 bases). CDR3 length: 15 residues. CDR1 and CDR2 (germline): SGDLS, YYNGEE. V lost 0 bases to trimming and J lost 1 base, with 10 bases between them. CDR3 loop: CASSVGWDGNTEAFF. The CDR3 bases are TGTGCCAGCAGCGTAGGCTGGGACGGGAACACTGAAGCTTTCTTT.

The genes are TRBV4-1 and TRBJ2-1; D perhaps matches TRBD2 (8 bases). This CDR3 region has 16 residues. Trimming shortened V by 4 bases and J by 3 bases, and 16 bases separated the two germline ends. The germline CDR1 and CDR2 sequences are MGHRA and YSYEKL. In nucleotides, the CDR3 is TGCGCCAGCAGCCCAGGGGGAGCGGGGGACTACAATGAGCAGTTCTTC. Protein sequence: CASSPGGAGDYNEQFF.

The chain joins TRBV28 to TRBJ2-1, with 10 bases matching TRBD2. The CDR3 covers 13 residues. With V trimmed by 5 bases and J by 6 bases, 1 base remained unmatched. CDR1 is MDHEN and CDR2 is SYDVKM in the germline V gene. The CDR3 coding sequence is TGTGCCAGCAGTCGGACTAGCGGCAATGAGCAGTTCTTC. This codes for CASSRTSGNEQFF.

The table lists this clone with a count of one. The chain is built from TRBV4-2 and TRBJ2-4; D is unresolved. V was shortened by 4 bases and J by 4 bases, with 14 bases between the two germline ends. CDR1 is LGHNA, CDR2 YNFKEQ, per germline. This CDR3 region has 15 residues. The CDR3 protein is CASSLGHRSKNIQYF. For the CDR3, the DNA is TGTGCCAGCAGCCTTGGGCATAGGAGTAAAAACATTCAGTACTTC.